Shown below are 5 T cell receptor beta chains from a single sample sequenced in a study of spatial heterogeneity in lung cancer. As to time point: blood at routine non-recurrence follow-up after resection. MiXCR, run by TCRdb on the 5' RACE reads, gives a single entry per CDR3 protein. The sample carries 72,000 or so distinct CDR3 sequences, 7.5% to 10% recorded once. The specimen was PBMCs, collected at follow-up. The origin of the receptors is a female donor with early-stage non-small cell lung cancer.

This clonotype was picked up a small number of times. The chain recombines TRBV3-1 with TRBJ2-1, with 11 bases aligning to TRBD2. This CDR3 spans 15 amino acids. J lost 6 bases, V lost 4 bases, and 5 bases had no gene match. Germline CDR1 is LGHDT and CDR2 is YNNKEL (reference sequence). This chain's CDR3 is CASSRRLAGSNEQFF. DNA of the CDR3: TGTGCCAGCAGCCGAAGACTAGCGGGATCCAATGAGCAGTTCTTC.

Many counts were recorded for this clonotype. The chain is built from TRBV20-1 and TRBJ1-1; 8 bases align to TRBD1. This CDR3 is built from 15 residues. Germline V gives CDR1 DFQATT, CDR2 SNEGSKA (reference sequence). V lost 6 bases, J lost 1 base, and 10 bases stayed unmatched. The CDR3 DNA reads as TGCAGTGCACCTGGACAGGGCCCAGAGAACACTGAAGCTTTCTTT. Its translation is CSAPGQGPENTEAFF.

This clonotype showed up just a few times. The genes are TRBV24-1 and TRBJ1-2, with 9 bases identical to TRBD1. J was trimmed by 8 bases and V by 9 bases; bases with no gene match: 6. Germline CDR1 KGHDR, CDR2 SFDVKD. The CDR3 runs 12 residues. The CDR3 region has the DNA TGTGCCACCCAGCCCACAGGGGGCGGCTACACCTTC. It encodes CATQPTGGGYTF.

This clonotype has more than one count but fewer than ten. In nucleotides, the CDR3 is TGTGCCAGCAGCTTCATGGCGGACACCGGGGAGCTGTTTTTT. This encodes CASSFMADTGELFF. This chain joins TRBV7-2 and TRBJ2-2; D remains ambiguous. Germline CDR1 SGHTA, CDR2 FQGNSA. This CDR3 region has 14 residues. V lost 3 bases to trimming and J lost 3 bases, with 8 bases between them.

By sample fraction, this clonotype is large. The genes are TRBV27 and TRBJ2-1; D unclear. Per the germline V gene, CDR1 is MNHEY and CDR2 is SMNVEV (reference sequence). The CDR3 contains 11 residues. The ends were cut back, 8 bases at V and 8 bases at J, with 10 bases in the middle. Here the CDR3 reads CASYGGDEQFF. DNA for the CDR3: TGTGCCAGCTACGGTGGCGATGAGCAGTTCTTC.